These 15 T cell receptor beta chains were all obtained from the same sample, sequenced in a study of T-cell memory formation after mild COVID-19 (dated by TCRdb to 2020 to 2022). Library creation used 5' RACE. Sequencing used an Illumina NovaSeq 6000. The public reads were reanalyzed by TCRdb: fastp trimming at Q25, MiXCR alignment, in-frame beta chains only. Rows are unified per CDR3 protein, each entry keeping the most common DNA and genes. A total of 450,000 to 650,000 distinct CDR3 sequences appear in this sample, more than 15% of them only once. More than 10% of the sample is held by the ten biggest clonotypes. The material sequenced was PBMCs or a T cell subset sorted from them (not recorded which). These receptors were collected from an adult woman who had mild COVID-19 (a few samples of this study predate the infection). The sample titles of this study are shuffled in the database, so cell type and time point are left out; the donor was told from shared clones.

This clonotype occurred a few times. This chain connects TRBV6-1 to TRBJ2-1; 9 bases are a match to TRBD1. This CDR3 is built from 16 residues. V was clipped by 2 bases and J by 6 bases; unmatched bases: 8. Germline CDR1 reads MNHNS; CDR2 reads SASEGT. For the CDR3, the DNA is TGTGCCAGCAGTGAACCGGGACAGGGAAGGTTCAATGAGCAGTTCTTC. Its translation is CASSEPGQGRFNEQFF.

The J gene is TRBJ1-4, the V gene TRBV18; no clear D gene. CDR3 length: 14 residues. V shed 4 bases and J shed 1 base, with 7 bases lying between them. The V gene's germline CDR1 is KGHSH and CDR2 LQKENI. CDR3 amino acids: CASSRAGTNEKLFF. The CDR3 nucleotides read TGTGCCAGCTCACGGGCCGGAACTAATGAAAAACTGTTTTTT.

This clonotype was picked up a small number of times. The chain recombines TRBV18 with TRBJ2-7; 9 positions match TRBD1. Germline assignment: CDR1 KGHSH and CDR2 LQKENI. After removal of 6 bases from V and 6 bases from J, the junction contained 6 bases not matched to a gene. The CDR3 spans 13 residues. The CDR3: CASSRDRDAEQYF. CDR3 nucleotides: TGTGCCAGCTCCCGGGACAGGGATGCCGAGCAGTACTTC.

The V and J genes are TRBV19 and TRBJ2-4; the D gene is possibly TRBD2 (6 bases). Trimming removed 1 base at V and 1 base at J, with 14 bases between. The CDR3 covers 17 residues. Per the germline V gene, CDR1 is LNHDA and CDR2 is SQIVND (reference sequence). This chain's CDR3 is CASSIAGRGGAKNIQYF. For the CDR3, the DNA is TGTGCCAGTAGTATAGCAGGGAGAGGAGGGGCCAAAAACATTCAGTACTTC.

V and J are TRBV7-2 and TRBJ2-5; 8 positions match TRBD2. This CDR3 is 17 amino acids long. Germline V CDR1 and CDR2: SGHTA, FQGNSA. V was clipped by 2 bases and J by 3 bases; unmatched bases: 11. This CDR3 reads CASSLSREGLVKETQYF. As DNA, the CDR3 is TGTGCCAGCAGCTTATCTCGCGAGGGACTAGTTAAAGAGACCCAGTACTTC.

This clonotype was counted a few times. V is TRBV10-3 and J is TRBJ2-7, with D perhaps TRBD1 or TRBD2 (5 bases each). Germline CDR1 is ENHRY and CDR2 is SYGVKD. CDR3 length: 14 amino acids. Trimming took off 4 bases at V and 0 bases at J, with 10 bases between the two ends. In DNA form, the CDR3 reads TGTGCCATCAGTGGAGGGGAAATCTCCTACGAGCAGTACTTC. Its translation is CAISGGEISYEQYF.

This clonotype was seen a few times. This chain links TRBV4-2 with TRBJ2-3, with D possibly being TRBD1 (6 bases). Germline V gene data show CDR1 as LGHNA and CDR2 as YNFKEQ. V lost 3 bases to trimming and J lost 1 base, with 11 bases between them. The CDR3 is 15 amino acids. CDR3 DNA: TGTGCCAGCAGCCAGGGGGCGCGCGGCACAGATACGCAGTATTTT. Its translation: CASSQGARGTDTQYF.

The rearrangement joins TRBV9 to TRBJ2-1; D may be TRBD2 (6 bases). Germline V CDR1 and CDR2: SGDLS, YYNGEE. The CDR3 has 15 amino acids. Deletions cut 3 bases from V and 1 base from J, with 11 bases between. In DNA, the CDR3 is TGTGCCAGCAGCGAGGGCGGGAAATCCTACAATGAGCAGTTCTTC. Its protein product is CASSEGGKSYNEQFF.

This clonotype was seen ten or more times. This chain uses TRBV7-8 with TRBJ2-7; TRBD2 might be the D (5 bases). V shed 4 bases and J shed 1 base, with 11 bases lying between them. Germline V gives CDR1 SGHVS, CDR2 FQNEAQ. The CDR3 contains 14 residues. The CDR3 DNA reads as TGTGCCAGCAGCTCTCGTCGGGATTCCTACGAGCAGTACTTC. Residues: CASSSRRDSYEQYF.

J is TRBJ2-1 and V is TRBV24-1; 10 nucleotides agree with TRBD1. Per the germline V gene, CDR1 is KGHDR and CDR2 is SFDVKD. The ends lost 3 bases at V and 1 base at J; junction bases unmatched: 5. The CDR3 has 17 amino acids. CDR3 sequence reads: CATSDTAGQGSYNEQFF. As DNA, the CDR3 is TGTGCCACCAGTGATACAGCGGGACAGGGGTCCTACAATGAGCAGTTCTTC.

As DNA, the CDR3 is TGCGCCAGCAGCTGGGGGACAGAAGCAGCCTATGGCTACACCTTC. This gives the protein CASSWGTEAAYGYTF. The J gene is TRBJ1-2, the V gene TRBV5-1; 7 nucleotides line up with TRBD1. This CDR3 is 15 amino acids long. V was clipped by 3 bases and J by 4 bases; unmatched bases: 9. Germline V gene data show CDR1 as SGHRS and CDR2 as YFSETQ.

This clonotype was found a few times. The chain couples TRBV11-2 to TRBJ2-3; a possible D gene is TRBD2 (5 bases). CDR1 and CDR2 from the germline V gene are SGHAT and FQNNGV. Trimming removed 4 bases from V and 5 bases from J, with 7 bases in between. This CDR3 has 12 amino acids. The DNA of the CDR3 is TGTGCCAGCAGCTCGGCGGGAGATACGCAGTATTTT. Its translation: CASSSAGDTQYF.

The chain is built from TRBV18 and TRBJ1-5, with 8 bases lining up with TRBD1. V shed 8 bases, J shed 4 bases, and the junction held 7 bases outside the gene matches. Germline V gene sequence: CDR1 KGHSH, CDR2 LQKENI. CDR3 length: 14 residues. This CDR3 reads CASHGQGSNQPQHF. CDR3 nucleotide sequence: TGTGCCAGCCACGGACAGGGCTCTAATCAGCCCCAGCATTTT.

A few counts support this clonotype. The chain employs TRBV6-5 and TRBJ1-1, with D unresolved. Trimming took 2 bases from V and 1 from J, leaving 5 bases between them. Germline V CDR1 and CDR2: MNHEY, SVGAGI. There are 13 residues in the CDR3. CDR3 DNA sequence: TGTGCCAGCAGTTACGCGGAGAACACTGAAGCTTTCTTT. Protein: CASSYAENTEAFF.

The table lists this clonotype with a few counts. V usage is TRBV12-3 or TRBV12-4 and J usage is TRBJ2-4, with TRBD1 identical over 7 bases. This CDR3 is built from 14 residues. Losses at the gene ends were 1 base for V and 9 bases for J; bases not matched to a gene: 6. The CDR3 nucleotides are TGTGCCAGCAGTTTAGAGGGGGCCTCGCGCATTCAGTACTTC. This codes for CASSLEGASRIQYF.